Listed below are T cell receptor beta chains from one sample, sequenced in a study of blood T cell repertoires in COVID-19. Data came from immunoSEQ multiplex PCR; TCRdb stores just in-frame clones and leaves some out. This table holds tens of thousands of clones, about 85% found once. Sequenced material: peripheral blood. These receptor sequences come from a human donor in a cohort sampled during active COVID-19. Each CDR3 is given with its conserved first and last residue. A D gene is named only where the DNA matches it firmly. A clone size is listed for some rows: how often the clone was seen (once, few, many), or a class if it is expanded.

V gene	clone size	D gene	J gene	CDR3 length	CDR3 protein	CDR3 DNA
TRBV5-4	NA	NA	TRBJ2-7	14	CASSSGLRKNEQYF	TGTGCCAGCAGCTCGGGACTTCGGAAAAACGAGCAGTACTTC
TRBV13	once	NA	TRBJ2-7	14	CASSVRTASYEQYF	TGTGCCAGCAGCGTTAGGACAGCCTCCTACGAGCAGTACTTC
TRBV10-3	NA	TRBD2	TRBJ2-6	17	CAIGARAGGSGANVLTF	TGTGCCATCGGGGCTAGGGCGGGAGGCTCTGGGGCCAACGTCCTGACTTTC
TRBV2	NA	TRBD1	TRBJ2-3	16	CASRRTGELSTDTQYF	TGTGCCAGCAGACGGACAGGGGAGTTGAGCACAGATACGCAGTATTTT
TRBV29-1	NA	TRBD1	TRBJ1-2	17	CSVDPPDGQGWMSGYTF	TGCAGCGTTGACCCTCCGGACGGACAGGGGTGGATGAGTGGCTACACCTTC
TRBV18	NA	NA	TRBJ2-4	12	CASSPNRDIQYF	TGTGCCAGCTCACCGAACCGGGACATTCAGTACTTC
TRBV27	few	NA	TRBJ2-4	18	CASSSYLTRRKEKNIQYF	TGTGCCAGCAGTTCGTATCTAACTAGACGAAAAGAGAAAAACATTCAGTACTTC
TRBV11-1	NA	TRBD1	TRBJ2-7	16	CASTAAGTGGSYEQYF	TGTGCCAGCACCGCGGCCGGGACAGGGGGCTCCTACGAGCAGTACTTC
TRBV7-2	NA	TRBD1	TRBJ2-7	16	CASSLKLDRGRDEQYF	TGTGCCAGCAGCTTAAAACTCGACAGGGGTCGCGACGAGCAGTACTTC
TRBV11-1	NA	NA	TRBJ1-1	15	CASSLGGVISTEAFF	TGTGCCAGCAGCTTAGGCGGGGTAATAAGCACTGAAGCTTTCTTT
TRBV7-8	NA	TRBD1	TRBJ1-1	14	CASSMGQGHTEAFF	TGTGCCAGCAGCATGGGACAGGGGCACACTGAAGCTTTCTTT
TRBV30	NA	NA	TRBJ1-1	15	CAWGGGPGLNTEAFF	TGTGCCTGGGGAGGAGGACCGGGGTTGAACACTGAAGCTTTCTTT
TRBV3-1/TRBV3-2	once	NA	TRBJ1-3	15	CASSHRGSSGNTIYF	TGTGCCAGCAGCCACCGGGGGTCCTCTGGAAACACCATATATTTT
TRBV7-9	NA	TRBD1	TRBJ1-1	12	CASSRGHTEAFF	TGTGCCAGCAGCAGGGGGCACACTGAAGCTTTCTTT
TRBV2	NA	NA	TRBJ2-3	15	CASSDQGRSTDTQYF	TGTGCCAGCAGTGATCAGGGTAGAAGCACAGATACGCAGTATTTT
TRBV23-1	NA	TRBD1	TRBJ2-7	14	CASSFPGQTDEQYF	TGCGCCAGCAGTTTCCCGGGACAGACGGACGAGCAGTACTTC
TRBV19	NA	TRBD1	TRBJ1-2	15	CASSTPAGGDYGYTF	TGTGCCAGTAGTACCCCGGCAGGGGGCGACTATGGCTACACCTTC
TRBV29-1	NA	NA	TRBJ2-7	14	CSVEVGHRADEQYF	TGCAGCGTTGAAGTAGGTCACAGGGCCGACGAGCAGTACTTC